This is a list of T cell receptor beta chains from one sample in a study of blood T cells in healthy people across ages. Via MiXCR, TCRdb re-called the 5' RACE reads, giving one row per CDR3 protein. The sample shows about a million distinct CDR3 sequences, about 51% of them seen only once. The sequenced sample consisted of blood. These TCRs come from a woman between 55 and 75 years old in good health. Each CDR3 is given with its conserved first and last residue. Fields, in order: D gene, V gene, J gene, clone size, CDR3 protein, CDR3 DNA. D genes are given only for firm matches. Clone size appears in some rows only: once, few, many, or a class for an expanded clone.

TRBD2,TRBV20-1,TRBJ2-3,-,CSAIPSGRVTDTQYF,TGCAGTGCTATCCCAAGCGGGAGGGTCACAGATACGCAGTATTTT
-,TRBV7-2,TRBJ2-2,few,CASSFPAKYTGELFF,TGTGCCAGCAGCTTCCCAGCCAAGTACACCGGGGAGCTGTTTTTT
TRBD2,TRBV5-4,TRBJ2-1,-,CASRAGGSYNEQFF,TGTGCCAGTAGAGCGGGAGGGTCCTACAATGAGCAGTTCTTC
-,TRBV10-3,TRBJ2-7,-,CATAQGQNSYEQYF,TGTGCCACCGCACAGGGCCAAAACTCCTACGAGCAGTACTTC
-,TRBV7-9,TRBJ2-1,-,CASSLWVGEDEQFF,TGTGCCAGCAGCTTATGGGTTGGGGAGGATGAGCAGTTCTTC
TRBD1,TRBV5-1,TRBJ2-5,few,CASSSNHRGETQYF,TGCGCCAGCAGCTCCAATCACAGGGGAGAGACCCAGTACTTC
-,TRBV29-1,TRBJ2-7,-,CSVYTGPSSYEQYF,TGCAGCGTGTATACAGGGCCGAGCTCCTACGAGCAGTACTTC
-,TRBV20-1,TRBJ2-7,few,CSAREGTAKAYEQYF,TGCAGTGCTAGGGAGGGAACAGCCAAAGCCTACGAGCAGTACTTC
TRBD1,TRBV28,TRBJ1-6,-,CASRQIRDRGRRSPLHF,TGTGCCAGCAGGCAGATCCGGGACAGGGGGCGTCGGTCACCCCTCCACTTT
TRBD1,TRBV12-3/TRBV12-4,TRBJ1-5,many,CASSFEQGGMGQPQHF,TGTGCCAGCAGTTTTGAACAGGGGGGAATGGGTCAGCCCCAGCATTTT
-,TRBV5-6,TRBJ2-5,-,CASSLGQDTGEQYF,TGTGCCAGCAGCTTGGGACAGGATACGGGGGAGCAGTACTTC
-,TRBV18,TRBJ2-3,-,CASSPEQTDTQYF,TGTGCCAGCTCACCCGAACAAACAGATACGCAGTATTTT